This paragraph covers one T cell receptor (beta chain) sequence. Its antigen is unidentified. This sample was taken from a study of OX40 agonist ivuxolimab in advanced cancers. Study-wide results and caveats: The average count of expanded clones was higher among CD8+ T cells than among CD4+.

Germline V gene sequence: CDR1 SGDLS, CDR2 YYNGEE. CDR3 length: 16 amino acids. Trimming shortened V by 3 bases and J by 1 base, and 11 bases separated the two germline ends. Only in-frame clones appear in the TCRdb table, and some are missing; sequencing was by immunoSEQ multiplex PCR. The table records about 94,000 clones, more than 75% of them present only once. The sample here was CD4+ or CD8+ T cells sorted from blood, taken in a trial of the OX40 agonist ivuxolimab. The chain links TRBV9 to TRBJ2-6, with D perhaps matching TRBD1 (5 bases). This sequence was found in an adult with an advanced solid tumor such as melanoma, head and neck, liver or kidney cancer. The DNA of the CDR3 is TGTGCCAGCAGCGCGACCCAGGGATCTGGGGCCAACGTCCTGACTTTC. Translation gives CASSATQGSGANVLTF.